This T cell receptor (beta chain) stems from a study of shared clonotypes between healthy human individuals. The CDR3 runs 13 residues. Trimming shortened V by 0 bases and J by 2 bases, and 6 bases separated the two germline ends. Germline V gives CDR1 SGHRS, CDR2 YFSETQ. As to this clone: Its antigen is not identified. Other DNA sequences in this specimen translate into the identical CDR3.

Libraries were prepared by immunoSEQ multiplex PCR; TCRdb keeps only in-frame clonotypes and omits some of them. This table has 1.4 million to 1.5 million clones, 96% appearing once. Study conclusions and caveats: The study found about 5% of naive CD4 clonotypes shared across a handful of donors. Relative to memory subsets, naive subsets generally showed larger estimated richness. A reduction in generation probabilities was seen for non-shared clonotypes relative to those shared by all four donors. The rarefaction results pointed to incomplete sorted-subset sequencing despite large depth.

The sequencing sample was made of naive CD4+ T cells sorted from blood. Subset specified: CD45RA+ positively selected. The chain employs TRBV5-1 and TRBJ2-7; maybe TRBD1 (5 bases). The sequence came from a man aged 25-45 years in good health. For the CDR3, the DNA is TGCGCCAGCAGCTTGGGCAGGGCCTACGAGCAGTACTTC. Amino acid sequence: CASSLGRAYEQYF. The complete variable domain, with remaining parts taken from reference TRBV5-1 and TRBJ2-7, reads KAGVTQTPRYLIKTRGQQVTLSCSPISGHRSVSWYQQTPGQGLQFLFEYFSETQRNKGNFPGRFSGRQFSNSRSEMNVSTLELGDSALYLCASSLGRAYEQYFGPGTRLTVT.